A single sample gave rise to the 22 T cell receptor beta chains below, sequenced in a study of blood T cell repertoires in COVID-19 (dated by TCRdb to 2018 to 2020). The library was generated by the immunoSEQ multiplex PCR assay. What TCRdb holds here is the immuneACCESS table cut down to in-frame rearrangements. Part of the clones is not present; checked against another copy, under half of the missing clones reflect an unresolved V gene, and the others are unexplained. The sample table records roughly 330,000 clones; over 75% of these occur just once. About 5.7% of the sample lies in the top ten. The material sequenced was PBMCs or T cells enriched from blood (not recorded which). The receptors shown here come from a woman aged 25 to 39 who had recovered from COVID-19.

CDR3 in DNA: TGTGCCAGCAGCCATGGGACTAGGGACGAGCAGTACTTC. Amino acid sequence: CASSHGTRDEQYF. The chain is built from TRBV3-1 (or the pseudogene TRBV3-2) and TRBJ2-7; 8 bases line up with TRBD2. J was trimmed by 5 bases and V by 3 bases; bases with no gene match: 3. The CDR3 covers 13 residues. The germline V gene encodes CDR1 LGHDT and CDR2 YNNKEL (reference sequence).

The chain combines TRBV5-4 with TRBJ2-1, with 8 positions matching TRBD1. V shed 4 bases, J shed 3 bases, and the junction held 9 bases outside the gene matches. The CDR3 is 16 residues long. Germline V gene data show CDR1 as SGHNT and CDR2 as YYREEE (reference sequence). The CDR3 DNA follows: TGTGCCAGCAGCATCGACAGGGGAATACTCTACAATGAGCAGTTCTTC. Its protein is CASSIDRGILYNEQFF.

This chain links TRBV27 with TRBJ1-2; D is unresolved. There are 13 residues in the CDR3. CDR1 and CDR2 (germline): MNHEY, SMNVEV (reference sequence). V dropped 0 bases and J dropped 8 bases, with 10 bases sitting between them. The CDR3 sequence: CASSLSLRGGYTF. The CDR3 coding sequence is TGTGCCAGCAGTTTATCGCTCCGAGGGGGCTACACCTTC.

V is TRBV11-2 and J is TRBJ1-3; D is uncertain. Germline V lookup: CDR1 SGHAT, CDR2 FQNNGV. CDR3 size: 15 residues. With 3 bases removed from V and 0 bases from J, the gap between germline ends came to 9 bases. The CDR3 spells CASSFSASSGNTIYF. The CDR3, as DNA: TGTGCCAGCAGCTTCTCTGCGAGCTCTGGAAACACCATATATTTT. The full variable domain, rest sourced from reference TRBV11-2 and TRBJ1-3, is EAGVAQSPRYKIIEKRQSVAFWCNPISGHATLYWYQQILGQGPKLLIQFQNNGVVDDSQLPKDRFSAERLKGVDSTLKIQPAKLEDSAVYLCASSFSASSGNTIYFGEGSWLTVV.

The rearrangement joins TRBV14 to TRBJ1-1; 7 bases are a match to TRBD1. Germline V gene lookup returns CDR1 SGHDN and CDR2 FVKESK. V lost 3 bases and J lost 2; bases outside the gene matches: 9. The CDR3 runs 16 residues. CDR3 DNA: TGTGCCAGCAGCCAGTTGGGACAGCTAATAAACACTGAAGCTTTCTTT. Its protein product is CASSQLGQLINTEAFF.

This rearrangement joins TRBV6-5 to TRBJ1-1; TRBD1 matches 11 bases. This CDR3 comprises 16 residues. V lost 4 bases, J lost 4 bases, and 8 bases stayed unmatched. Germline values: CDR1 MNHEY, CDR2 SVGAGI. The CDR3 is CASSFRDRGAATEAFF. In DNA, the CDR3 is TGTGCCAGCAGTTTCCGGGACAGGGGGGCCGCCACTGAAGCTTTCTTT.

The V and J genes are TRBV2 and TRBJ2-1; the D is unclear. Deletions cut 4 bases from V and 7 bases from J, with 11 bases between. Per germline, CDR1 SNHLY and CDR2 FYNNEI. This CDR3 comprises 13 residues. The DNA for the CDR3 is TGTGCCAGCAGTGGCGAGAGTGAAAATGAGCAGTTCTTC. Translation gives CASSGESENEQFF.

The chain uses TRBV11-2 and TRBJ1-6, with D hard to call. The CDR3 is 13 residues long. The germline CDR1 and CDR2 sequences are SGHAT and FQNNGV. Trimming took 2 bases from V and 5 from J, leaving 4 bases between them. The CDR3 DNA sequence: TGTGCCAGCAGCTTAACAGATAATTCACCCCTCCACTTT. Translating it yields CASSLTDNSPLHF.

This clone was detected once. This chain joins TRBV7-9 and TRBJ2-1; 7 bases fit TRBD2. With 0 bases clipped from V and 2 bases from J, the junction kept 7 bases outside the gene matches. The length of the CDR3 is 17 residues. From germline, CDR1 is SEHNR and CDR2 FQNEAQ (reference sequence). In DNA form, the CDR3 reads TGTGCCAGCAGCTTAGCATCTAGCGGTGCCACCTACAATGAGCAGTTCTTC. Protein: CASSLASSGATYNEQFF. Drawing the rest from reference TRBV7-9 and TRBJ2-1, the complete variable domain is DTGVSQNPRHKITKRGQNVTFRCDPISEHNRLYWYRQTLGQGPEFLTYFQNEAQLEKSRLLSDRFSAERPKGSFSTLEIQRTEQGDSAMYLCASSLASSGATYNEQFFGPGTRLTVL.

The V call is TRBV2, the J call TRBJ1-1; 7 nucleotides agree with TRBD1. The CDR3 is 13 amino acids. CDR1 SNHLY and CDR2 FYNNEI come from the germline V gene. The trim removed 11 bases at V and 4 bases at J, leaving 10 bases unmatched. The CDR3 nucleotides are TGTGCCGGATTGACAGGGTCGGTCACTGAAGCTTTCTTT. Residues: CAGLTGSVTEAFF.

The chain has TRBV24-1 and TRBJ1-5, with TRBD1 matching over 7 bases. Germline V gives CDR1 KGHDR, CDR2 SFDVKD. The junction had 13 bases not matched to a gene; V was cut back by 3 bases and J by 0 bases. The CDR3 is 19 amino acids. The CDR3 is CATSDHTPGDSYSNQPQHF. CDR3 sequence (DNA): TGTGCCACCAGTGATCATACTCCCGGGGACAGCTATAGCAATCAGCCCCAGCATTTT.

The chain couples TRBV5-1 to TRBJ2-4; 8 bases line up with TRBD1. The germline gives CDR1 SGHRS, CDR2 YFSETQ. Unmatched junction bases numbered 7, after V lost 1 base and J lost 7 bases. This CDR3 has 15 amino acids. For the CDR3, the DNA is TGCGCCAGCAGCTTGACCCAGGGGGCGCGCAACATTCAGTACTTC. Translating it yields CASSLTQGARNIQYF.

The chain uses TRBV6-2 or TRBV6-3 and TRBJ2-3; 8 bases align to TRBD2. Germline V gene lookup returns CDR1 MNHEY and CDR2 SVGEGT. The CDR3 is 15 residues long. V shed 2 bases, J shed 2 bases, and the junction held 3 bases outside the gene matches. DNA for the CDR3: TGTGCCAGCAGTTACGCGGGGGGTACCACAGATACGCAGTATTTT. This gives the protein CASSYAGGTTDTQYF.

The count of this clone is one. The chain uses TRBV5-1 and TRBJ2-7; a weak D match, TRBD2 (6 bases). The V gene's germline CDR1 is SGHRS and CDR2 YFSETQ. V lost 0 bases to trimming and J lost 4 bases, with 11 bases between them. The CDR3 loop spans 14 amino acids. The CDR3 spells CASSLGDGGYEQYF. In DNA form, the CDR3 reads TGCGCCAGCAGCTTGGGGGATGGAGGGTACGAGCAGTACTTC.

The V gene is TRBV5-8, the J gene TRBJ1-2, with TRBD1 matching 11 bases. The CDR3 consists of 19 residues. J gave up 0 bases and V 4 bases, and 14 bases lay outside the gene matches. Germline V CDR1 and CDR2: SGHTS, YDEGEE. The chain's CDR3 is CASSPVWGDRGETNYGYTF. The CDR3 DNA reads TGTGCCAGCAGCCCTGTATGGGGGGACAGGGGGGAAACTAACTATGGCTACACCTTC.

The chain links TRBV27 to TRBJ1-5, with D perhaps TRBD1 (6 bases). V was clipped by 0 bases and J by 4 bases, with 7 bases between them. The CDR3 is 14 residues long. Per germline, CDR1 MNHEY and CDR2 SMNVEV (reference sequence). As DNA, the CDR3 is TGTGCCAGCAGTTTATCAGGGGGAAATCAGCCCCAGCATTTT. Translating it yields CASSLSGGNQPQHF.

DNA for the CDR3: TGTGCCAGCAGCCGAGGAGGGAGAGGCTACGAGCAGTACTTC. Translated: CASSRGGRGYEQYF. The V and J genes are TRBV7-9 and TRBJ2-7; weak D call: TRBD2 (6 bases). The CDR3 extends over 14 amino acids. Per the germline V gene, CDR1 is SEHNR and CDR2 is FQNEAQ (reference sequence). The V and J ends lost 5 bases and 3 bases respectively, with 14 bases between them.

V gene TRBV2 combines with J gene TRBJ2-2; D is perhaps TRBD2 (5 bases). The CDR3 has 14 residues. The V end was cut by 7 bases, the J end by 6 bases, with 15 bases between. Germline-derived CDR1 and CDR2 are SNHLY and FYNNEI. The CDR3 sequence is CASTRLAEAGELFF. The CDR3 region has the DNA TGTGCCAGCACGCGGCTAGCAGAAGCCGGGGAGCTGTTTTTT.

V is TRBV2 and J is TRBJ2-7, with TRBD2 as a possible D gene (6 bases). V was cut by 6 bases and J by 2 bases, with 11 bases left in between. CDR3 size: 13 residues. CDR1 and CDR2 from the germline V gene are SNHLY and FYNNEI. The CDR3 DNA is TGTGCCAGCAGGGGACTCCGTACCTACGAGCAGTACTTC. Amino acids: CASRGLRTYEQYF.

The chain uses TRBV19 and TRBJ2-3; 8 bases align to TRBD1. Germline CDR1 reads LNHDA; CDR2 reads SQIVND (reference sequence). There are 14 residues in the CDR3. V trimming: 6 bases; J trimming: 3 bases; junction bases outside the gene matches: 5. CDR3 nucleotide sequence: TGTGCCAGTAGGCCAGGGGGCGGGACAGATACGCAGTATTTT. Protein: CASRPGGGTDTQYF. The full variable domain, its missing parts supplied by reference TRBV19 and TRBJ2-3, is DGGITQSPKYLFRKEGQNVTLSCEQNLNHDAMYWYRQDPGQGLRLIYYSQIVNDFQKGDIAEGYSVSREKKESFPLTVTSAQKNPTAFYLCASRPGGGTDTQYFGPGTRLTVL.

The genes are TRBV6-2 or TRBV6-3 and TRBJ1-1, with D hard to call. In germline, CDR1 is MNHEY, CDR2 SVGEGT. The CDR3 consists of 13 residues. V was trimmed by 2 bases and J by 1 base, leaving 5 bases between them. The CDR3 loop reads CASSYIENTEAFF. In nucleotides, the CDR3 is TGTGCCAGCAGTTACATAGAGAACACTGAAGCTTTCTTT.

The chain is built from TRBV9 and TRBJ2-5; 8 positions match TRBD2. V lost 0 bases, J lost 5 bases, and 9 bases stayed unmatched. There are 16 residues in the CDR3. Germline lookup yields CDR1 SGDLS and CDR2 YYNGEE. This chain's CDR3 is CASSVAPGGDRETQYF. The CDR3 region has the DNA TGTGCCAGCAGCGTAGCCCCCGGGGGGGACCGGGAGACCCAGTACTTC.